A single sample is the source of the 14 T cell receptor beta chains below, sequenced in a study of identical twins. Using its own MiXCR run on the 5' RACE reads, TCRdb lists one record per CDR3 protein. The sample yields roughly 250,000 distinct CDR3 sequences, about an eighth seen once. Sample: memory (CD45RO+) T cells sorted from blood. The receptors originated from a woman aged 18-29 years in good health.

The V call is TRBV27, the J call TRBJ2-7; no definite D call. With 6 bases removed from V and 1 base from J, the gap between germline ends came to 16 bases. Per germline, CDR1 MNHEY and CDR2 SMNVEV (reference sequence). This CDR3 is built from 15 residues. CDR3 protein: CASSPRHTGSYEQYF. The CDR3 coding sequence is TGTGCCAGCAGCCCGCGGCACACTGGGTCCTACGAGCAGTACTTC.

This clonotype was seen a handful of times. The V call is TRBV5-1, the J call TRBJ2-5, with a tentative D call TRBD2 (5 bases). V gave up 3 bases and J gave up 5 bases, with 14 bases separating them. CDR1 and CDR2 from the germline V gene are SGHRS and YFSETQ. This CDR3 has 14 residues. The CDR3 spells CASSSGLGGETQYF. The CDR3 DNA reads as TGCGCCAGCAGCTCGGGATTGGGCGGGGAGACCCAGTACTTC.

This chain links TRBV20-1 with TRBJ2-7; D is unclear. The CDR3 loop spans 14 amino acids. Germline assignment: CDR1 DFQATT and CDR2 SNEGSKA (reference sequence). V lost 0 bases and J 3 bases, leaving 12 bases between the germline ends. The CDR3 sequence: CSARDQGRHYEQYF. CDR3 sequence (DNA): TGCAGTGCTAGAGATCAAGGCCGCCACTACGAGCAGTACTTC.

The genes are TRBV27 and TRBJ2-7; 8 bases map to TRBD1. CDR3 size: 14 residues. V lost 6 bases, J lost 2 bases, and 6 bases stayed unmatched. The germline CDR1 and CDR2 sequences are MNHEY and SMNVEV (reference sequence). CDR3 sequence: CASRGGQGTYEQYF. The DNA for the CDR3 is TGTGCCAGCAGAGGCGGACAGGGAACCTACGAGCAGTACTTC.

The CDR3 nucleotides are TGTGCCAGCTCACCCGGGCAGGGTCTCGCCAAAAACATTCAGTACTTC. This translates into CASSPGQGLAKNIQYF. The chain couples TRBV18 to TRBJ2-4; possible D gene TRBD1, 5 bases. V gave up 3 bases and J gave up 1 base, with 13 bases separating them. Per the germline V gene, CDR1 is KGHSH and CDR2 is LQKENI. This CDR3 spans 16 amino acids.

The chain joins TRBV3-1 to TRBJ2-7, with TRBD1 as a possible D gene (5 bases). The germline V and J ends were trimmed by 2 bases and 6 bases, with 14 bases remaining between them. CDR1 LGHDT and CDR2 YNNKEL come from the germline V gene (reference sequence). CDR3 length equals 14 residues. The CDR3 protein is CASSQRGTNFEQYF. The DNA of the CDR3 is TGTGCCAGCAGCCAAAGGGGAACGAACTTCGAGCAGTACTTC.

This chain uses TRBV28 with TRBJ1-2; D uncertain. This CDR3 is built from 14 residues. Trimming shortened V by 4 bases and J by 8 bases, and 17 bases separated the two germline ends. Germline CDR1 MDHEN, CDR2 SYDVKM. Here the CDR3 DNA reads TGTGCCAGCAGTTGGGAGGGAGGGTACGGCGGCTACACCTTC. Its protein product is CASSWEGGYGGYTF.

The chain joins TRBV11-2 to TRBJ2-4, with 11 bases identical to TRBD1. The CDR3 totals 14 residues. V lost 5 bases and J lost 9; bases outside the gene matches: 6. Germline CDR1 SGHAT, CDR2 FQNNGV. The CDR3 here is CASSPWTGGGIQYF. CDR3 DNA sequence: TGTGCCAGCAGCCCTTGGACAGGGGGCGGCATTCAGTACTTC.

The CDR3 DNA sequence: TGTGCCAGCTCAACTAGTACAACTAATGAAAAACTGTTTTTT. It yields the protein CASSTSTTNEKLFF. The gene calls are TRBV18 and TRBJ1-4; D uncertain. V gave up 5 bases and J gave up 0 bases, with 7 bases separating them. The CDR3 extends over 14 amino acids. Per germline, CDR1 KGHSH and CDR2 LQKENI.

This clonotype was counted many times. The chain recombines TRBV3-1 with TRBJ2-7; D is uncertain. V gave up 0 bases and J gave up 2 bases, with 5 bases separating them. From germline, CDR1 is LGHDT and CDR2 YNNKEL (reference sequence). This CDR3 contains 13 residues. The CDR3 DNA reads as TGTGCCAGCAGCCAAGACGGCCCCTACGAGCAGTACTTC. Translated: CASSQDGPYEQYF.

This clonotype was seen more than once but under ten times. V gene TRBV5-1 combines with J gene TRBJ2-6; no clear D. The germline gives CDR1 SGHRS, CDR2 YFSETQ. This CDR3 is built from 15 residues. V was pared by 1 base and J by 4 bases, with 9 bases between. The CDR3 region is CASSLQSEGANVLTF. In DNA, the CDR3 is TGCGCCAGCAGCTTGCAGAGCGAGGGGGCCAACGTCCTGACTTTC.

This clonotype came up a few times. This chain uses TRBV18 with TRBJ1-1; no clear D. From germline, CDR1 is KGHSH and CDR2 LQKENI. This CDR3 has 14 residues. The V gene lost 2 bases and the J gene lost 0 bases, with 7 bases spanning the gap. The CDR3: CASSPEVMNTEAFF. The CDR3 region has the DNA TGTGCCAGCTCACCAGAGGTTATGAACACTGAAGCTTTCTTT. Full variable domain (outside the CDR3, taken from reference TRBV18 and TRBJ1-1): NAGVMQNPRHLVRRRGQEARLRCSPMKGHSHVYWYRQLPEEGLKFMVYLQKENIIDESGMPKERFSAEFPKEGPSILRIQQVVRGDSAAYFCASSPEVMNTEAFFGQGTRLTVV.

This clonotype has just a few counts. This chain uses TRBV5-1 with TRBJ2-3, with 8 bases lining up with TRBD2. J gave up 7 bases and V 4 bases, and 11 bases lay outside the gene matches. This CDR3 spans 15 amino acids. Germline loops: CDR1 SGHRS, CDR2 YFSETQ. In nucleotides, the CDR3 is TGCGCCAGCAGCCGGGAGGGCTGGCGGGAGTATACGCAGTATTTT. This translates into CASSREGWREYTQYF.

This clonotype was detected only a few times. The genes are TRBV20-1 and TRBJ2-3; D is ambiguous. CDR1 and CDR2 from the germline V gene are DFQATT and SNEGSKA (reference sequence). The CDR3 has 12 residues. V was cut by 6 bases and J by 2 bases, with 9 bases left in between. The CDR3 is CSAEENTDTQYF. For the CDR3, the DNA is TGCAGTGCGGAAGAAAACACAGATACGCAGTATTTT.